The 21 T cell receptor beta chains listed next were all sequenced from one sample in a study of shared clonotypes between healthy human individuals. The protocol was immunoSEQ multiplex PCR, while the TCRdb copy is restricted to in-frame clones and leaves out a portion. The profile covers 90,000 to 120,000 clones, with roughly 66% appearing a single time and almost 25% taken by the ten largest. The sample comprised memory CD8+ T cells sorted from blood. Subset in this sample: CD45RO+ cells pooled with CCR7-negative TemRA cells. The receptors were sampled from a woman aged 25-40 years in good health.

V usage is TRBV28 and J usage is TRBJ2-1, with 8 bases identical to TRBD2. V lost 2 bases and J lost 12; bases outside the gene matches: 3. The CDR3 extends over 12 amino acids. Germline values: CDR1 MDHEN, CDR2 SYDVKM. CDR3 in DNA: TGTGCCAGCAGTTTAGCCGGGACTAGGCAGTTCTTC. Translating it yields CASSLAGTRQFF.

This rearrangement joins TRBV28 to TRBJ1-3; 8 positions match TRBD1. This CDR3 is built from 15 residues. The trim removed 7 bases at V and 0 bases at J, leaving 5 bases unmatched. In germline, CDR1 is MDHEN, CDR2 SYDVKM. This CDR3 reads CASNTQGGSGNTIYF. For the CDR3, the DNA is TGTGCCAGCAACACACAGGGGGGCTCTGGAAACACCATATATTTT.

As for this clone: A far larger clone is a single base away, which makes a read error likely. The V call is TRBV28, the J call TRBJ1-5; unclear D gene. Germline V gene data show CDR1 as MDHEN and CDR2 as SYDVKM. Trimming left V 7 bases short and J 9 bases short, with 13 bases between. CDR3 size: 12 residues. CDR3 residues: CASIPPRGPQHF. Here the CDR3 DNA reads TGTGCCAGCATCCCACCCCGGGGGCCCCAGCATTTT.

Many counts were recorded for this clone. This chain links TRBV11-2 with TRBJ2-7, with D perhaps matching TRBD1 (5 bases). Germline CDR1 reads SGHAT; CDR2 reads FQNNGV. Trimming took 2 bases from V and 1 from J, leaving 9 bases between them. The CDR3 totals 14 residues. The DNA of the CDR3 is TGTGCCAGCAGCTTAATAACAGGTTCCTACGAGCAGTACTTC. It codes for CASSLITGSYEQYF.

This chain links TRBV29-1 with TRBJ1-1, with D perhaps TRBD1 (5 bases). Germline CDR1 is SQVTM and CDR2 is ANQGSEA. V was trimmed by 3 bases and J by 3 bases, leaving 17 bases between them. The CDR3 length is 15 residues. In DNA, the CDR3 is TGCAGCGTTGATCCTCATGAGAAAGGGGACACTGAAGCTTTCTTT. This sequence encodes CSVDPHEKGDTEAFF. The full variable domain, its missing parts supplied by reference TRBV29-1 and TRBJ1-1, is SAVISQKPSRDICQRGTSLTIQCQVDSQVTMMFWYRQQPGQSLTLIATANQGSEATYESGFVIDKFPISRPNLTFSTLTVSNMSPEDSSIYLCSVDPHEKGDTEAFFGQGTRLTVV.

This clone has only a few counts. This rearrangement joins TRBV7-2 to TRBJ2-5; TRBD2 agrees at 8 bases. The CDR3 runs to 15 residues. After removal of 1 base from V and 5 bases from J, the junction contained 6 bases not matched to a gene. Germline loops: CDR1 SGHTA, CDR2 FQGNSA. CDR3 sequence (DNA): TGTGCCAGCAGCTTAGAAGCGGGAGTTTGGGAGACCCAGTACTTC. Protein: CASSLEAGVWETQYF.

This chain joins TRBV6-1 and TRBJ1-5, with D perhaps TRBD1 (6 bases). Looked up from germline, CDR1 is MNHNS and CDR2 is SASEGT. The V end lost 4 bases, the J end lost 7 bases, and 11 bases lay between the germline ends. This CDR3 comprises 13 residues. The CDR3 here is CASSVRGRQPQHF. The CDR3 DNA reads as TGTGCCAGCAGTGTCAGGGGCCGCCAGCCCCAGCATTTT.

This clone was counted at least ten times. The rearrangement joins TRBV4-1 to TRBJ2-7; 12 bases agree with TRBD2. The CDR3 spans 15 residues. From germline, CDR1 is MGHRA and CDR2 YSYEKL. V shed 2 bases, J shed 3 bases, and the junction held 2 bases outside the gene matches. This chain's CDR3 is CASSQTTSGSYEQYF. CDR3 coding DNA: TGCGCCAGCAGCCAAACGACTAGCGGGAGCTACGAGCAGTACTTC.

The table lists this clone with a few counts. This chain links TRBV4-1 with TRBJ2-5; 15 nucleotides align to TRBD2. The CDR3 consists of 17 residues. CDR1 is MGHRA and CDR2 is YSYEKL in the germline V gene. Trimming removed 6 bases from V and 4 bases from J; junction bases left unmatched: 9. The CDR3 protein is CASSGGLAGGPGETQYF. The CDR3 region has the DNA TGCGCCAGCAGTGGAGGACTAGCGGGAGGGCCAGGAGAGACCCAGTACTTC.

This clone was recorded at least ten times. This chain connects TRBV5-1 to TRBJ1-4; maybe TRBD1 (6 bases). Per germline, CDR1 SGHRS and CDR2 YFSETQ. This CDR3 has 17 amino acids. V lost 0 bases and J 3 bases, leaving 15 bases between the germline ends. Written as DNA, the CDR3 is TGCGCCAGCAGCTTGGGGACTCAGACAGGTTCTAATGAAAAACTGTTTTTT. Protein product: CASSLGTQTGSNEKLFF.

Of note for this clone: The junction and the germline gene differ at one end; a read error may be behind it. The chain joins TRBV29-1 to TRBJ1-2; 8 positions agree with TRBD1. CDR1 and CDR2 from the germline V gene are SQVTM and ANQGSEA. The CDR3 contains 15 residues. The DNA for the CDR3 is TGCAGCGCTGAAGGGACAGGCGATGTTAACTATGGCTACACCTTC. Amino acid sequence: CSAEGTGDVNYGYTF.

This chain joins TRBV29-1 and TRBJ2-5; D assignment may be TRBD1 or TRBD2 (5 bases each). Germline V gene data show CDR1 as SQVTM and CDR2 as ANQGSEA. The V end was cut by 3 bases, the J end by 4 bases, with 15 bases between. This CDR3 contains 14 residues. The CDR3 coding sequence is TGCAGCGTTGAGGCAGGGAGACCCCCAGAGACCCAGTACTTC. Its protein product is CSVEAGRPPETQYF.

The V and J genes are TRBV19 and TRBJ1-6; maybe TRBD1 (5 bases). CDR1 and CDR2 from the germline V gene are LNHDA and SQIVND (reference sequence). The CDR3 is 10 residues long. V lost 7 bases to trimming and J lost 11 bases, with 6 bases between them. CDR3 sequence reads: CASTGPPLHF. The CDR3 DNA reads as TGTGCCAGTACAGGGCCACCCCTCCACTTT.

The CDR3 DNA sequence: TGTGCCAGTAGTTCTGCGGGAGGGCCCACCGGGGAGCTGTTTTTT. Its translation: CASSSAGGPTGELFF. This chain joins TRBV19 and TRBJ2-2; 9 nucleotides align to TRBD2. V was pared by 5 bases and J by 4 bases, with 5 bases of the junction left unmatched. The CDR3 loop spans 15 amino acids. Germline CDR1 and CDR2: LNHDA and SQIVND (reference sequence). The variable domain in full, completed from reference TRBV19 and TRBJ2-2, reads DGGITQSPKYLFRKEGQNVTLSCEQNLNHDAMYWYRQDPGQGLRLIYYSQIVNDFQKGDIAEGYSVSREKKESFPLTVTSAQKNPTAFYLCASSSAGGPTGELFFGEGSRLTVL.

Only a few counts were recorded for this clone. This chain connects TRBV5-6 to TRBJ2-7; TRBD2 is a possible D gene (6 bases). The germline V gene encodes CDR1 SGHDT and CDR2 YYEEEE. This CDR3 spans 14 amino acids. Trimming stripped 4 bases from V and 4 bases from J, with 15 bases between. CDR3 DNA: TGTGCCAGCAGCCGGGGGTACGGGAATTACGAGCAGTACTTC. It translates to CASSRGYGNYEQYF.

In its sample, this clone was seen a few times. The chain employs TRBV19 and TRBJ2-5; TRBD2 matches 11 bases. Germline lookup yields CDR1 LNHDA and CDR2 SQIVND (reference sequence). This CDR3 comprises 15 residues. V shed 6 bases and J 5 bases; nucleotides not matched to a gene: 8. Written as DNA, the CDR3 is TGTGCCAGTAGAGCTCTAGCGGGAGGCGGGGAGACCCAGTACTTC. Translation gives CASRALAGGGETQYF.

Of note for this clone: This clone may be a read error of a much larger clone one base away. The V gene is TRBV12-2, the J gene TRBJ2-1. TRBV12-2 is deemed a pseudogene. This CDR3 has 14 residues. CDR3 amino acids: CASRLFFSGYEQFF. The DNA of the CDR3 is TGTGCAAGTCGCTTATTTTTTTCCGGCTACGAGCAGTTCTTC.

The genes are TRBV5-4 and TRBJ2-7; D remains ambiguous. Germline V gene data show CDR1 as SGHNT and CDR2 as YYREEE (reference sequence). The CDR3 is made up of 14 amino acids. Trimming took off 1 base at V and 3 bases at J, with 11 bases between the two ends. The CDR3 loop is CASSLKITSYEQYF. For the CDR3, the DNA is TGTGCCAGCAGCTTGAAGATCACCAGCTACGAGCAGTACTTC.

This clone showed up just once. The genes are TRBV5-4 and TRBJ2-5, with D possibly matching TRBD2 (5 bases). The CDR3 spans 12 residues. The germline V gene encodes CDR1 SGHNT and CDR2 YYREEE (reference sequence). The V end lost 4 bases, the J end lost 5 bases, and 9 bases lay between the germline ends. The CDR3 reads CASSLPGETQYF. The CDR3 nucleotides are TGTGCCAGCAGCCTGCCGGGGGAGACCCAGTACTTC.

This clone appeared many times. CDR3 residues: CASSSGDSEAFF. CDR3 in DNA: TGTGCCAGTAGTTCTGGGGACAGTGAAGCTTTCTTT. This sequence joins TRBV19 and TRBJ1-1; 7 positions agree with TRBD1. The germline V gene has CDR1 LNHDA and CDR2 SQIVND (reference sequence). CDR3 length equals 12 residues. With 5 bases clipped from V and 7 bases from J, the junction kept 4 bases outside the gene matches.

To note about this clone: A far larger clone is only one base removed, so a read error is likely. The gene calls are TRBV15 and TRBJ2-6; D perhaps matches TRBD1 (5 bases). CDR3 length: 15 residues. The V gene's germline CDR1 is LNHNV and CDR2 YYDKDF (reference sequence). CDR3: CATSSADSGANFLTF. CDR3 coding DNA: TGTGCCACCAGCTCTGCCGACTCTGGGGCCAACTTCCTGACTTTC.